This T cell receptor beta chain was observed in a study of spatial heterogeneity in lung cancer. Study background: Fewer alpha-chain than beta-chain sequences were consistently detected.

This clonotype occurred a few times. The V end lost 6 bases, the J end lost 4 bases, and 10 bases lay between the germline ends. The CDR3 sequence is 13 residues long. The germline CDR1 and CDR2 sequences are SNHLY and FYNNEI. TCRdb redid the calling of the 5' RACE reads with MiXCR, one entry per CDR3 protein. The sample records about 43,000 distinct CDR3 sequences, approximately 22% being singletons. Described time point: blood at routine non-recurrence follow-up after resection. Material: PBMCs, obtained at follow-up. The origin of this receptor is a female donor with early-stage non-small cell lung cancer. The chain uses TRBV2 and TRBJ1-3; D is undetermined. This chain's CDR3 is CASRVVRGNTIYF. CDR3 in DNA: TGTGCCAGCAGGGTGGTACGAGGAAACACCATATATTTT.